Following are 3 T cell receptor beta chains from one sample sequenced in a study of T cell responses to AZD1222 COVID-19 vaccine. The table came from immunoSEQ multiplex PCR; TCRdb's copy has only in-frame clones and leaves some out. Here the sample spans 200,000 or so clones, roughly 93% being singletons. Here the sequenced sample was peripheral blood, taken on day 0 of AZD1222 vaccination. The receptor set was obtained from an adult in good health.

This chain links TRBV28 with TRBJ2-7; TRBD2 is a possible D gene (5 bases). This CDR3 has 13 amino acids. V gave up 5 bases and J gave up 2 bases, with 10 bases separating them. Germline CDR1 and CDR2: MDHEN and SYDVKM. Written as DNA, the CDR3 is TGTGCCAGCAGTAGCGGTAACACCTACGAGCAGTACTTC. This gives the protein CASSSGNTYEQYF.

This chain joins TRBV25-1 and TRBJ1-6; TRBD1 might be the D (5 bases). The CDR3 is made up of 14 amino acids. The V end was cut by 5 bases, the J end by 8 bases, with 13 bases between. Germline CDR1 reads MGHDK; CDR2 reads SYGVNS. CDR3 in DNA: TGTGCCAGCAGTCTGGGGGTCGGCGATTCACCCCTCCACTTT. This gives the protein CASSLGVGDSPLHF.

CDR3 region: CASSARVAGVYEQYF. The DNA of the CDR3 is TGTGCCAGCAGCGCCAGGGTAGCGGGAGTCTACGAGCAGTACTTC. The chain joins TRBV9 to TRBJ2-7; TRBD2 matches 9 bases. The CDR3 is 15 amino acids. The trim removed 3 bases at V and 3 bases at J, leaving 7 bases unmatched. Germline V gives CDR1 SGDLS, CDR2 YYNGEE.